This T cell receptor (beta chain) was sequenced in a study of shared clonotypes between healthy human individuals. Across the whole study: Every donor yielded three CD4 naive, three CD4 memory, two CD8 naive and one CD8 memory plate. Regarding the study as a whole: When naive CD4 clonotypes were compared across several donors, around 4.6% were shared. It was the few donors that limited the genetic and exposure-history diversity represented.

Cells designated naive CD8 were CD45RO-negative and were positively selected for CCR7, with terminally differentiated effector memory CD45RA+ cells excluded. CDR1 and CDR2 (germline): SGDLS, YYNGEE. This CDR3 has 14 amino acids. Trimming left V 0 bases short and J 3 bases short, with 10 bases between. The DNA input per sorted-subset replicate PCR was roughly 0.2 ug, corresponding to roughly 31,000 T cell genomes. Clones were sequenced by immunoSEQ multiplex PCR, and TCRdb holds only the in-frame ones, with some missing. The sample carries some 2 million clones, 85% to 95% recorded once. As regards this clone: Its antigen remains unknown. Within the sample, other DNA sequences also encode this same CDR3.

The chain uses TRBV9 and TRBJ2-7; D perhaps matches TRBD1 (7 bases). This TCR was recovered from a man between 18 and 29 years old in good health. The sample taken for sequencing was naive CD8+ T cells sorted from blood. The CDR3 sequence: CASSVAQGGYEQYF. The CDR3, as DNA: TGTGCCAGCAGCGTAGCTCAGGGGGGCTACGAGCAGTACTTC.